The entry below describes one T cell receptor (beta chain). Its specificity is not known. This specimen comes from a study of early T cells in non-severe SARS-CoV-2 infection. Study in general: It was bulk RNA from unsorted whole blood that was sequenced, and the chains were unpaired.

Whole-study findings and limits: Clonotype matching in VDJdb favored anti-spike CD8 responses and did not capture private and CD4 specificities.

A single record per CDR3 protein comes from TCRdb applying MiXCR to the 5' RACE reads. The table has some 77,000 distinct CDR3 sequences, around 9.9% seen once. Germline CDR1 SGHRS, CDR2 YFSETQ. This CDR3 is 17 amino acids long. Germline trimming cut 8 bases from V and 1 base from J; bases unmatched to any gene: 13. V usage is TRBV5-1 and J usage is TRBJ2-1; the match to TRBD2 covers 9 bases. The sequenced material came from whole blood. This TCR derives from an adult who was a healthcare worker with PCR-confirmed SARS-CoV-2 infection or an uninfected control (not recorded which). The CDR3 sequence is CASSNGLAGLSYNEQFF. The CDR3 region has the DNA TGCGCCAGTTCAAACGGTCTAGCGGGGCTTTCCTACAATGAGCAGTTCTTC.